These 2 T cell receptor beta chains were sequenced from one sample in a study of radiation and T cells in renal cell carcinoma. The data were produced by immunoSEQ multiplex PCR, yet TCRdb's version contains in-frame clones alone and is incomplete. The sample holds 19,000 or so clones; approximately 59% are singletons and the top ten take 30% to 35%. Treatment described: treatment-naive control, cytoreductive nephrectomy. The sample consisted of tumor tissue, taken from a patient whose treatment was nephrectomy without radiotherapy. The receptor set was obtained from a man aged 50 or older with renal cell carcinoma.

J is TRBJ2-1 and V is TRBV7-8; D gene ambiguous. This CDR3 is 15 amino acids long. V was shortened by 6 bases and J by 0 bases, with 12 bases between the two germline ends. Germline assignment: CDR1 SGHVS and CDR2 FQNEAQ. The CDR3 spells CASRGNTGSYNEQFF. The CDR3 coding sequence is TGTGCCAGCAGGGGCAACACTGGCTCCTACAATGAGCAGTTCTTC.

The count of this clone is one. The chain links TRBV27 to TRBJ1-5; D call uncertain. Trimming left V 3 bases short and J 5 bases short, with 8 bases between. Germline-derived CDR1 and CDR2 are MNHEY and SMNVEV (reference sequence). The CDR3 spans 13 residues. The DNA of the CDR3 is TGTGCCAGCAGTTTCGTAGCGGATCAGCCCCAGCATTTT. Translated, it gives CASSFVADQPQHF.